The 6 T cell receptor beta chains given below trace back to one sample, sequenced in a study of blood T cell repertoires in COVID-19. Measured with immunoSEQ multiplex PCR; TCRdb has only the in-frame clones, and not every one. The table records 250,000 to 300,000 clones, roughly 89% of them present only once. Sequencing was performed on PBMCs or T cells enriched from blood (not recorded which). Source of these receptors: a man aged 40-49 years who had recovered from COVID-19.

This chain joins TRBV27 and TRBJ2-3; TRBD2 might be the D (5 bases). Germline CDR1 reads MNHEY; CDR2 reads SMNVEV (reference sequence). V was clipped by 1 base and J by 2 bases, with 10 bases between them. The CDR3 has 15 amino acids. The CDR3 sequence is CASSLFAGNTDTQYF. CDR3 DNA: TGTGCCAGCAGTTTATTCGCCGGGAACACAGATACGCAGTATTTT.

This chain connects TRBV30 to TRBJ1-4; no firm D call. The CDR3 has 16 residues. Deletions cut 5 bases from V and 1 base from J, with 17 bases between. Germline values: CDR1 GTSNPN, CDR2 SVGIG (reference sequence). The CDR3 loop reads CAWRSPAGGTNEKLFF. The CDR3 region has the DNA TGTGCCTGGCGTTCTCCTGCGGGTGGAACTAATGAAAAACTGTTTTTT.

The chain employs TRBV28 and TRBJ2-2; 7 bases are shared with TRBD1. CDR3 length: 15 residues. Germline V gives CDR1 MDHEN, CDR2 SYDVKM. The J segment lost 4 bases and the V segment lost 5 bases, leaving 7 bases of the junction unmatched. This chain's CDR3 is CASSPDRAGTGELFF. Here the CDR3 DNA reads TGTGCCAGCAGTCCTGACAGGGCTGGCACCGGGGAGCTGTTTTTT.

This clone appeared a few times. CDR3 in DNA: TGTGCCAGTAGTCCTGGGGCTTCCCTCCGCGAGCAGTACTTC. Its translation is CASSPGASLREQYF. The rearrangement links TRBV19 to TRBJ2-7; tentative D call: TRBD1 (5 bases). The ends were cut back, 5 bases at V and 6 bases at J, with 17 bases in the middle. The CDR3 is 14 amino acids. Germline lookup yields CDR1 LNHDA and CDR2 SQIVND (reference sequence). Using reference TRBV19 and TRBJ2-7 for the parts outside the CDR3, the full variable domain is DGGITQSPKYLFRKEGQNVTLSCEQNLNHDAMYWYRQDPGQGLRLIYYSQIVNDFQKGDIAEGYSVSREKKESFPLTVTSAQKNPTAFYLCASSPGASLREQYFGPGTRLTVT.

The chain uses TRBV13 and TRBJ1-1, with D possibly matching TRBD1 (6 bases). Germline loops: CDR1 PRHDT, CDR2 FYEKMQ (reference sequence). The germline V and J ends were trimmed by 4 bases and 2 bases, with 14 bases remaining between them. This CDR3 is 15 amino acids long. The CDR3 nucleotides are TGTGCCAGCAGCTCCAGAAAACAGGGAAACACTGAAGCTTTCTTT. This sequence encodes CASSSRKQGNTEAFF.

The chain employs TRBV10-3 and TRBJ2-1, with 11 bases aligning to TRBD2. This CDR3 has 15 residues. The V gene's germline CDR1 is ENHRY and CDR2 SYGVKD. The junction had 5 bases not matched to a gene; V was cut back by 6 bases and J by 4 bases. CDR3 protein: CAIRTGTSGYNEQFF. CDR3 DNA: TGTGCCATCAGGACCGGGACTAGCGGATACAATGAGCAGTTCTTC.